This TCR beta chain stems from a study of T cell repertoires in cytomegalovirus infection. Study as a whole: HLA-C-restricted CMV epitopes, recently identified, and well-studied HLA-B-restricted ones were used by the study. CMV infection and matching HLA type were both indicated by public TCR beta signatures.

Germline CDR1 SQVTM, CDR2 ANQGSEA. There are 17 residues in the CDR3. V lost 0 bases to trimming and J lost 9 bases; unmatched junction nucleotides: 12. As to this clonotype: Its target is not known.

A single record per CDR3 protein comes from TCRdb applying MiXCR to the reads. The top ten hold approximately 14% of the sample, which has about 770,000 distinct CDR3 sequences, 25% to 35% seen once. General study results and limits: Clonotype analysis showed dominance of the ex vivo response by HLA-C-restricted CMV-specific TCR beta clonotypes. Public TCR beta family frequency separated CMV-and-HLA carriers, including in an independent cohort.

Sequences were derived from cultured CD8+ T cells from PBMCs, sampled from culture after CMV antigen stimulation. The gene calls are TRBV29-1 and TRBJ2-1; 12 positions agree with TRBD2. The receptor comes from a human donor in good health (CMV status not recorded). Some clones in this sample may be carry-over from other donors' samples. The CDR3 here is CSVEDPRKGTSGLEQFF. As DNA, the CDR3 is TGCAGCGTTGAAGATCCACGAAAAGGGACTAGCGGGCTTGAGCAGTTCTTC.